This T cell receptor (beta chain) appears in the sequencing data of a study of blood T cell repertoires in COVID-19. Study information: Collection of acute and convalescent COVID-19 samples took place in the United States, Italy and Spain. T cells, B-cell-depleted T cells, or PBMCs supplied cDNA or gDNA.

Per the authors' pipeline: Amplified reference gene primers provided the basis for estimating nucleated cell counts. Libraries were prepared by immunoSEQ multiplex PCR; TCRdb keeps only in-frame clonotypes and omits some of them. V and J calls and clone size follow that table, whereas D and trimming were derived from the DNA. The sample includes some 220,000 clones, roughly 75% of them seen just once. This clone appeared a single time. There are 15 residues in the CDR3. Losses at the gene ends were 3 bases for V and 1 base for J; bases not matched to a gene: 6. The germline V gene has CDR1 SGHDT and CDR2 YYEEEE.

Sequenced sample: peripheral blood. The rearrangement links TRBV5-6 to TRBJ2-7, with 8 bases lining up with TRBD1. The sequence was obtained from a woman aged 70-85 years with acute or convalescent COVID-19. CDR3 bases: TGTGCCAGCAGCTGGGGACAGGCGTTTTCCTACGAGCAGTACTTC. The encoded protein is CASSWGQAFSYEQYF.